This record covers a single T cell receptor (beta chain). There is no known antigen for this receptor. No base quality values were provided; no much bigger clone lies one nucleotide off. Via the germline V gene, CDR1 is SGDLS and CDR2 YYNGEE. Its CDR3 holds 14 amino acids, cysteine through phenylalanine. The DNA shown is the 42-base CDR3, in frame from base 1. Here V drops 7 bases and J drops 8 bases, and the junction holds 11 bases not matched to any gene. Peripheral blood CD8+ and CD4+ T cells from healthy donors, Susac syndrome patients and multiple sclerosis patients were profiled using high-throughput TCR beta sequencing. Susac syndrome patients met recently defined diagnostic criteria for definite or probable disease. Bulk CD8+ and CD4+ T cells were purified by magnetic negative isolation, while CD8+ TEMRA cells were enriched using FACS. Blood was collected in EDTA tubes and processed within 24 hours, with PBMCs isolated through density gradient centrifugation. PBMCs destined for TCR sequencing were cryopreserved in liquid nitrogen and later thawed in a 37 °C water bath. The sorted or isolated CD4+, CD8+ and CD8+ TEMRA cells had a purity of 90% or higher.

RNA was extracted using the RNeasy kit, and 0.5 to 1 microgram was reverse transcribed with random hexamers. The immunoSEQ multiplex PCR assay, covering 54 Vbeta and 13 Jbeta segments, was used to amplify TCR beta CDR3 regions. PCR amplification bias was corrected by using a synthetic template baseline for primer optimization and computational correction. Per the source publication's procedure: Reads were annotated to V, D and J genes according to IMGT and were analyzed with immunoSEQ Analyzer, with only productive sequences retained. To calculate clonality, Shannon entropy was normalized by log2 of the number of productive unique sequences and then subtracted from one. For each patient and control, public and private clones were evaluated within the 100 most prevalent clones. Susac-specific clones were defined as absent from healthy and MS cohorts, 1052 published viral clones and other ImmuneACCESS disease sequences. TCRdb trimmed public reads at Q25 via fastp, called clones via MiXCR and kept in-frame beta chains. Rows merge per CDR3 protein into single entries with the most common DNA and genes. V and J calls and clone size were set by TCRdb, not the authors. This sample gives about 240,000 distinct CDR3 sequences in total; 90% to 96% of them show up just once. Clones ranked in the top ten supply approximately 0.1% of the sample.

The data originate from a study of CD8 T cells in Susac syndrome (dated by TCRdb to about 2019). About the full investigation: Of the Susac syndrome patients who were sequenced, roughly 6 had clinically active disease and roughly eight were in clinical remission. At blood withdrawal, Susac syndrome patients were either therapy-naive, taking corticosteroids (in some cases with IVIg as well), or taking IVIg alone. The study used repertoire sequencing to test whether antigen drove CD8+ T cell activation and differentiation in Susac syndrome. Summary of the overall study and its limitations: In the CD4+ T cell repertoire of Susac syndrome patients, clonal expansion was not detected. The number of individuals in the TCR sequencing and HLA analysis was recognized as being relatively small.

The sequence came from a human donor with Susac syndrome. The rearrangement joined TRBV9 to TRBJ2-1, with 8 junctional bases fitting TRBD2. Sequenced sample: CD4+ T cells from PBMCs. The nucleotide sequence is given as TGTGCCAGCGGGCGGGGGGCAAATTGGGATGAGCAGTTCTTC. The encoded protein is CASGRGANWDEQFF.